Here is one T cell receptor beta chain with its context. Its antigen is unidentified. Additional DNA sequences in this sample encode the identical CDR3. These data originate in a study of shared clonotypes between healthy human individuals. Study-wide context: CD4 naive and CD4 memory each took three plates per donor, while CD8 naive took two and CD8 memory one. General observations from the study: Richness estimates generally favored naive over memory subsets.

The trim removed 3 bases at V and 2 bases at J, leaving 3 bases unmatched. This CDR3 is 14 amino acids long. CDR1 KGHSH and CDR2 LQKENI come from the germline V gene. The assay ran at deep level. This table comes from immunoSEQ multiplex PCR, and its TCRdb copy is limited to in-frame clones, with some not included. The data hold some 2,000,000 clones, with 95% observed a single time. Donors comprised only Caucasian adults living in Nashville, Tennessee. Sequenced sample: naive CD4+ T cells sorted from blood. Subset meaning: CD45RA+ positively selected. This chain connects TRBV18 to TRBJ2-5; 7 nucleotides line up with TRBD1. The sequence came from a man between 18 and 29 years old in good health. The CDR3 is CASSPPGQQETQYF. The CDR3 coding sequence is TGTGCCAGCTCACCTCCGGGACAGCAAGAGACCCAGTACTTC.